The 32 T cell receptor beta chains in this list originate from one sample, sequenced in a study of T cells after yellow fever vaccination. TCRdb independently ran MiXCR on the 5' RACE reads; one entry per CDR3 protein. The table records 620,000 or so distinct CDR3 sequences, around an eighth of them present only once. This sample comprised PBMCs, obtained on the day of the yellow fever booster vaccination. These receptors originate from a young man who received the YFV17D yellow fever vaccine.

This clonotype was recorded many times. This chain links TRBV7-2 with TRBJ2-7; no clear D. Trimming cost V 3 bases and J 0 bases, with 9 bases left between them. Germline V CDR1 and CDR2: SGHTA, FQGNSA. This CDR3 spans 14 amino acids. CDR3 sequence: CASSLGPDSYEQYF. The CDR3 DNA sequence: TGTGCCAGCAGCTTGGGTCCAGACTCCTACGAGCAGTACTTC.

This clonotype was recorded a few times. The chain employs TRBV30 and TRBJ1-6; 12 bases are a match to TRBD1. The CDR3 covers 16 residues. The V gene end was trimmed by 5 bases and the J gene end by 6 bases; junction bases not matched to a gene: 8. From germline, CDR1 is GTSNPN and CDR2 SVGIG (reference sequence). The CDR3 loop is CAWEMGQGAGNSPLHF. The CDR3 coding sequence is TGTGCCTGGGAAATGGGACAGGGGGCTGGTAATTCACCCCTCCACTTT.

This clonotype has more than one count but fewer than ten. CDR3 loop: CASSHNSGSGTDTQYF. The CDR3 bases are TGTGCCAGCAGCCACAATAGCGGGAGCGGCACAGATACGCAGTATTTT. The chain uses TRBV3-1 and TRBJ2-3, with TRBD2 matching over 9 bases. Germline V gene data show CDR1 as LGHDT and CDR2 as YNNKEL (reference sequence). The ends lost 3 bases at V and 1 base at J; junction bases unmatched: 5. CDR3 length: 16 residues.

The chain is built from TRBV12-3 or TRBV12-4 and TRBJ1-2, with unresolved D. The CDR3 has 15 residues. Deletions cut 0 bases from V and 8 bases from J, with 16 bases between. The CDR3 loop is CASSLALRYITGYTF. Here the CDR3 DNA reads TGTGCCAGCAGTTTAGCGCTAAGGTACATCACCGGCTACACCTTC.

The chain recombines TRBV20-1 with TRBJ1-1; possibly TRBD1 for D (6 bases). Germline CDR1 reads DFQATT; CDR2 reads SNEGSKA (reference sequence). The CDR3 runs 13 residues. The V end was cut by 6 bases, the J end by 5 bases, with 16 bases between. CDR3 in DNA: TGCAGTGCCCAACAGGGAAGGGGGACTGAAGCTTTCTTT. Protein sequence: CSAQQGRGTEAFF.

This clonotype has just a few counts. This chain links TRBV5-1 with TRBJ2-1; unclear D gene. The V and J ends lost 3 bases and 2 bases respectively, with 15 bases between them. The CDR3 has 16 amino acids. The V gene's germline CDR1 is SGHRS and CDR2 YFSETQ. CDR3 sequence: CASSSGPSSTYNEQFF. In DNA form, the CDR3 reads TGCGCCAGCAGCTCGGGCCCCTCTTCCACCTACAATGAGCAGTTCTTC.

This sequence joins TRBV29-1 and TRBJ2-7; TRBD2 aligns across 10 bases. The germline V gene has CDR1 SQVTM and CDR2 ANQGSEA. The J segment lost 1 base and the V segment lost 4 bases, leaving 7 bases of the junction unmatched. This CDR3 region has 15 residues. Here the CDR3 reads CSVVHSGRPSYEQYF. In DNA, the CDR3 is TGCAGCGTTGTCCATAGCGGGAGGCCGTCCTACGAGCAGTACTTC.

CDR3 coding DNA: TGCAGTGCTAGAGATCTGCGGGAACTACAAGAGACCCAGTACTTC. It specifies CSARDLRELQETQYF. V and J are TRBV20-1 and TRBJ2-5; TRBD2 is a possible D gene (6 bases). Trimming left V 0 bases short and J 2 bases short, with 13 bases between. The germline V gene encodes CDR1 DFQATT and CDR2 SNEGSKA (reference sequence). The length of the CDR3 is 15 residues.

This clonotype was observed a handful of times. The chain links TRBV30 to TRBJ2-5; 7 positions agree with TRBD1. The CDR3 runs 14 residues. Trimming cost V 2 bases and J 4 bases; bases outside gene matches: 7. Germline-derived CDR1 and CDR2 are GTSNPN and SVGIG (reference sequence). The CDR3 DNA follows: TGTGCCTGGAGTAAGGGACAGTCTGGAGAGACCCAGTACTTC. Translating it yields CAWSKGQSGETQYF. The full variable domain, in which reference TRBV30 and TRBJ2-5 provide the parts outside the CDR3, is SQTIHQWPATLVQPVGSPLSLECTVEGTSNPNLYWYRQAAGRGLQLLFYSVGIGQISSEVPQNLSASRPQDRQFILSSKKLLLSDSGFYLCAWSKGQSGETQYFGPGTRLLVL.

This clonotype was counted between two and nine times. CDR3 sequence: CASSLVGGSLDEQYF. The CDR3 coding sequence is TGTGCCAGCAGCTTGGTCGGCGGGAGTTTGGACGAGCAGTACTTC. This chain connects TRBV7-2 to TRBJ2-7; 7 bases align to TRBD2. CDR1 and CDR2 from the germline V gene are SGHTA and FQGNSA. The CDR3 runs to 15 residues. Unmatched junction bases numbered 10, after V lost 3 bases and J lost 5 bases. Full variable domain (missing parts from reference TRBV7-2 and TRBJ2-7): GAGVSQSPSNKVTEKGKDVELRCDPISGHTALYWYRQSLGQGLEFLIYFQGNSAPDKSGLPSDRFSAERTGGSVSTLTIQRTQQEDSAVYLCASSLVGGSLDEQYFGPGTRLTVT.

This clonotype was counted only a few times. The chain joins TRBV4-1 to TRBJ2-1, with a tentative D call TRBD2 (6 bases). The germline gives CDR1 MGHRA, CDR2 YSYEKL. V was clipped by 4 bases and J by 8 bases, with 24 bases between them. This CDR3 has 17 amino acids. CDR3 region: CASSLSGEDSPPYEQFF. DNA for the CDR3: TGCGCCAGCAGCCTTTCCGGGGAGGACTCTCCTCCCTATGAGCAGTTCTTC.

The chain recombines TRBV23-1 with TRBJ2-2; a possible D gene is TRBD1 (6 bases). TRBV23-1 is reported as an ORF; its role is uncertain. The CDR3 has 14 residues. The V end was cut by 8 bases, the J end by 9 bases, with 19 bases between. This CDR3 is CASRPWGLPRELFF. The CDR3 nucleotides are TGCGCCAGCCGACCTTGGGGGCTCCCCCGGGAGCTGTTTTTT.

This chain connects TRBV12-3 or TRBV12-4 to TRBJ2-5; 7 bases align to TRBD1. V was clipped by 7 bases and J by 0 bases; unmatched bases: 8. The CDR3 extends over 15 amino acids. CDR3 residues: CASNKQGPYQETQYF. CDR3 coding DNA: TGTGCCAGCAACAAACAGGGGCCGTACCAAGAGACCCAGTACTTC.

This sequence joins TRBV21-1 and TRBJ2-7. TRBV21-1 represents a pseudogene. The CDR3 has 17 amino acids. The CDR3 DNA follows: TGTGCCAGCAGCCCCCGAGAGAGAACACTCCAGCGACACGAGCAGTACTTC. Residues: CASSPRERTLQRHEQYF.

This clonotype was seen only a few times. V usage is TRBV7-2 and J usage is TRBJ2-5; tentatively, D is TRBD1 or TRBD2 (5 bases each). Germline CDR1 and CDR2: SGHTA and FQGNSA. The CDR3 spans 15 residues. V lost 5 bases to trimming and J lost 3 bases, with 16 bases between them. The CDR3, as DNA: TGTGCCAGCAGCCGTAACGTCGGGACGAAAGAGACCCAGTACTTC. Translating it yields CASSRNVGTKETQYF.

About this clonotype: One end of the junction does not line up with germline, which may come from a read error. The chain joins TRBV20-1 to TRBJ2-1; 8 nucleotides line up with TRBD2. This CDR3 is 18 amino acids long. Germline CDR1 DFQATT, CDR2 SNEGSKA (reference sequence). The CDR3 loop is CCARDVLAGKSSYNEQFF. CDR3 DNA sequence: TGCTGTGCTAGAGATGTTCTAGCGGGTAAGAGCTCCTACAATGAGCAGTTCTTC.

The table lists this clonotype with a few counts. The DNA for the CDR3 is TGTGCCATCAGTGGCGGGACTGCCGGTGAAGCTTTCTTT. Amino acid sequence: CAISGGTAGEAFF. The V gene is TRBV10-3, the J gene TRBJ1-1; the D gene is possibly TRBD1 (5 bases). The CDR3 runs 13 residues. Germline lookup yields CDR1 ENHRY and CDR2 SYGVKD. V lost 4 bases to trimming and J lost 7 bases, with 13 bases between them.

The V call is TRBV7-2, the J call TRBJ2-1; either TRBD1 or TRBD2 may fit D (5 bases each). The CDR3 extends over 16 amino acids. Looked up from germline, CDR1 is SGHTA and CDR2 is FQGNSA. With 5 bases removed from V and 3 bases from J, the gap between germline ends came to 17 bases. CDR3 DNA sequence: TGTGCCAGCAGCCCCGTTGGGGGAGCGGTCTACAATGAGCAGTTCTTC. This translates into CASSPVGGAVYNEQFF.

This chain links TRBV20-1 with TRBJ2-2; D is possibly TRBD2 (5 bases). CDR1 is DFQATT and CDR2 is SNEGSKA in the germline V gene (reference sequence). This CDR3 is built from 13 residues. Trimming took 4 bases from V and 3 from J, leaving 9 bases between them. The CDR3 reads CSAMDSYTGELFF. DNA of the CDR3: TGCAGTGCTATGGACTCCTACACCGGGGAGCTGTTTTTT.

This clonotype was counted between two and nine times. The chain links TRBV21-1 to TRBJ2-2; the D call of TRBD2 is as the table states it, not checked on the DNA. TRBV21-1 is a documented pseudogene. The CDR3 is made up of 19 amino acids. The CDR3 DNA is TGTGCCAGCAGCAAAAGAGGGACCACACCTTCTGCCAACACCGGGGAGCTGTTTTTT. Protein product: CASSKRGTTPSANTGELFF.

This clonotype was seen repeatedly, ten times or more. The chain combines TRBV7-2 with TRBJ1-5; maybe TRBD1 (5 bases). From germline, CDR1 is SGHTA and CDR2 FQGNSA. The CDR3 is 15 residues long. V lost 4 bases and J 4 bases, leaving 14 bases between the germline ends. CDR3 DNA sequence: TGTGCCAGCAGCTCGGGGCAAGTCCCTAATCAGCCCCAGCATTTT. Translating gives CASSSGQVPNQPQHF.

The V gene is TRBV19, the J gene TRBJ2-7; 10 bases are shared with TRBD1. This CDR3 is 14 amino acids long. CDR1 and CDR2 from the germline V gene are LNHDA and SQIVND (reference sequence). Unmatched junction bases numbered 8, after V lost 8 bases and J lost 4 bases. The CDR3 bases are TGTGCCAGTTCCCGGGGACAGGGGTTGTACGAGCAGTACTTC. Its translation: CASSRGQGLYEQYF.

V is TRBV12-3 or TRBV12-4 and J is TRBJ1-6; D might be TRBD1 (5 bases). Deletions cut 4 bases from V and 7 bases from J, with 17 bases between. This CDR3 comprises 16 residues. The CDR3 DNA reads TGTGCCAGCAGTTCGGGGGTCCGACAACGAAATTCACCCCTCCACTTT. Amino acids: CASSSGVRQRNSPLHF.

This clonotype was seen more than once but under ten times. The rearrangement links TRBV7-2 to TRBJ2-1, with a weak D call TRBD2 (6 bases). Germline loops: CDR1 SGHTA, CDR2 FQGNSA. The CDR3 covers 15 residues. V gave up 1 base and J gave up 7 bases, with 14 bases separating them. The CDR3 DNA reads TGTGCCAGCAGCTTAGACGGGAGTAGCGTTAATGAGCAGTTCTTC. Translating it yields CASSLDGSSVNEQFF.

The CDR3 DNA follows: TGTGCCAGCAGCCCCTTGGGGGGGCGAAATGAAAAACTGTTTTTT. The encoded protein is CASSPLGGRNEKLFF. The V and J genes are TRBV7-9 and TRBJ1-4; D possibly corresponds to TRBD1 (6 bases). The V gene's germline CDR1 is SEHNR and CDR2 FQNEAQ (reference sequence). The CDR3 length is 15 residues. V was cut by 5 bases and J by 5 bases, with 15 bases left in between.

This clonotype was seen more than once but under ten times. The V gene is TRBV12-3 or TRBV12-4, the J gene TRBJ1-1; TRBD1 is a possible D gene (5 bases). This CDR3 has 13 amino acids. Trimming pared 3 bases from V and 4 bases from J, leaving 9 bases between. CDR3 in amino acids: CASSFNQGTEAFF. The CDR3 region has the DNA TGTGCCAGCAGTTTCAATCAGGGCACTGAAGCTTTCTTT.

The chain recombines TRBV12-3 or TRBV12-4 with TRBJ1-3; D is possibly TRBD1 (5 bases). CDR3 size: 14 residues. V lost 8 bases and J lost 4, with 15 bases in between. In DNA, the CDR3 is TGTGCCAGCGGAGCCGTGGGGGGAGGAAACACCATATATTTT. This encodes CASGAVGGGNTIYF.

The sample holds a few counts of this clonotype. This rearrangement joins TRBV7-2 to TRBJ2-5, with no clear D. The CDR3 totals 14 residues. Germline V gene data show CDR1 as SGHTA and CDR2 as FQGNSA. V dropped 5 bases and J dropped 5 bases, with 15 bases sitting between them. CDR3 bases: TGTGCCAGCAGCGTAGGAATAGGAAGGGAGACCCAGTACTTC. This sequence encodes CASSVGIGRETQYF.

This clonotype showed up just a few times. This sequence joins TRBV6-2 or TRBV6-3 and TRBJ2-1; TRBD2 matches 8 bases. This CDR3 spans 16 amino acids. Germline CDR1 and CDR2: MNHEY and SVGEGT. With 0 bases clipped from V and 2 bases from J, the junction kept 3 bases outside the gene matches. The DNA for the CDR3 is TGTGCCAGCAGTTACTCAGGAGCGGGGGCCTACAATGAGCAGTTCTTC. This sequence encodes CASSYSGAGAYNEQFF.

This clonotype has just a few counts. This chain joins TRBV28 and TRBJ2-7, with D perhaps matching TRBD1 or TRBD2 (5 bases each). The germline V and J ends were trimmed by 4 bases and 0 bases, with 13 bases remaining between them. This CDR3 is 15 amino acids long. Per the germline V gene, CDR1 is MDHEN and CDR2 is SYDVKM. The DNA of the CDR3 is TGTGCCAGCAGTTCTGGGGGTTTCAGCTCCTACGAGCAGTACTTC. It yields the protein CASSSGGFSSYEQYF.

This CDR3 reads CASSVGNRGETQYF. The DNA of the CDR3 is TGTGCCAGCAGTGTAGGGAATAGGGGAGAGACCCAGTACTTC. The chain uses TRBV25-1 and TRBJ2-5, with D perhaps TRBD1 (5 bases). V dropped 4 bases and J dropped 4 bases, with 13 bases sitting between them. The CDR3 totals 14 residues. Germline V gene data show CDR1 as MGHDK and CDR2 as SYGVNS.

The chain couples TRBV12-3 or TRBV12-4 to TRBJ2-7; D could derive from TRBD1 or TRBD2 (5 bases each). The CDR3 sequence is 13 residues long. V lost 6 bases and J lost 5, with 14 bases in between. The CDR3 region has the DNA TGTGCCAGCAGAATTCTGGGGGTTCACGAGCAGTACTTC. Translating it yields CASRILGVHEQYF.